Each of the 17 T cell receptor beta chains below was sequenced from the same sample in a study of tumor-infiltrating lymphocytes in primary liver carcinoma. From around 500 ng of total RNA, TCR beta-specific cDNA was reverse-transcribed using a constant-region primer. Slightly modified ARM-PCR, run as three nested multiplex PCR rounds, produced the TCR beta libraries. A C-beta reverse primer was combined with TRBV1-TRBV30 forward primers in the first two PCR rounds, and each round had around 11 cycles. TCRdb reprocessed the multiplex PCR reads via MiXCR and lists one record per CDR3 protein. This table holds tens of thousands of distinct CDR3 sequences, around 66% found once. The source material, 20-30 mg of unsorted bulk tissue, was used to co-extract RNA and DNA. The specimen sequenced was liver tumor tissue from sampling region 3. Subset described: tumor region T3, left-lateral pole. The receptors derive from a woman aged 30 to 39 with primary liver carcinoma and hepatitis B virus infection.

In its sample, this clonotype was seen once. CDR3 sequence reads: CASSVETGGNSPLHF. The CDR3, as DNA: TGTGCCAGTAGCGTAGAAACAGGAGGCAATTCACCCCTCCACTTT. The chain couples TRBV11-2 to TRBJ1-6; D possibly corresponds to TRBD1 (5 bases). The CDR3 loop spans 15 amino acids. The V end lost 9 bases, the J end lost 7 bases, and 19 bases lay between the germline ends. Germline V lookup: CDR1 SGHAT, CDR2 FQNNGV.

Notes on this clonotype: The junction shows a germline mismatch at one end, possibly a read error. The CDR3 DNA reads as TGTACCAGCAGCCAAGATATAGGAGTGGCCTATGGCTACACCTTC. This translates into CTSSQDIGVAYGYTF. The V and J genes are TRBV14 and TRBJ1-2; D is uncertain. CDR3 length equals 15 residues. Germline CDR1 SGHDN, CDR2 FVKESK.

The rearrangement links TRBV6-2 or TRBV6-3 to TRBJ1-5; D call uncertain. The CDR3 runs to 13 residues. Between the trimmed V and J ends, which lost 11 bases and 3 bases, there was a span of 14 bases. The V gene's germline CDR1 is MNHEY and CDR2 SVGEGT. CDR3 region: CAYSYQDNQPQHF. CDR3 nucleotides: TGTGCCTACAGTTACCAGGACAATCAGCCCCAGCATTTT.

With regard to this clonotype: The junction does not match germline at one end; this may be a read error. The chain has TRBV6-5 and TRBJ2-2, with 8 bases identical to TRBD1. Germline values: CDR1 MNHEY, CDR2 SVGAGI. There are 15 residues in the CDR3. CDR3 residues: CASNPRTGFIGKLFF. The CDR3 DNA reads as TGTGCCAGCAATCCGCGGACAGGGTTCATCGGGAAGCTGTTTTTT.

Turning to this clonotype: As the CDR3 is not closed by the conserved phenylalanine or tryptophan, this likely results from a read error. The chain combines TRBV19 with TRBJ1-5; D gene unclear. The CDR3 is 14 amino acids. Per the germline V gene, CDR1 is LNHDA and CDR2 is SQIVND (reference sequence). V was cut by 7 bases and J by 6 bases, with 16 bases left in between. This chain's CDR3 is CASNDLGLGQPQHL. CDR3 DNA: TGTGCCAGTAATGATCTGGGATTAGGTCAGCCCCAGCATCTT.

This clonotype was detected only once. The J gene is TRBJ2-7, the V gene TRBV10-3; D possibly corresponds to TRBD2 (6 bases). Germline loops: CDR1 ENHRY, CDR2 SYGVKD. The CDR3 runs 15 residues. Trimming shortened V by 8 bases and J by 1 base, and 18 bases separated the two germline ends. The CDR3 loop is CAIYELGGISYEQYF. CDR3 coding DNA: TGTGCCATCTATGAGCTCGGCGGGATATCCTACGAGCAGTACTTC.

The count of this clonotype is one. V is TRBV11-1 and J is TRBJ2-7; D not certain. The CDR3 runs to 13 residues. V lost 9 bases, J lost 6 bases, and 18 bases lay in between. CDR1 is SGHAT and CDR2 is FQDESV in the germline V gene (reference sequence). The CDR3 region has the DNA TGTGCCAGTGGCTTAGTATACGTCCGCGAGCAGTACTTC. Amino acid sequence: CASGLVYVREQYF.

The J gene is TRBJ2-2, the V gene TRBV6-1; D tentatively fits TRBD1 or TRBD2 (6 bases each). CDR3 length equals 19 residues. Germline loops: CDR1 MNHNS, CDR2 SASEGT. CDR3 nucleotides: TGTATCAGTAGTGAAACCCTTCCCGGGGGCGTCGCGAACACCGGGGAGCTGTTTTTT. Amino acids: CISSETLPGGVANTGELFF.

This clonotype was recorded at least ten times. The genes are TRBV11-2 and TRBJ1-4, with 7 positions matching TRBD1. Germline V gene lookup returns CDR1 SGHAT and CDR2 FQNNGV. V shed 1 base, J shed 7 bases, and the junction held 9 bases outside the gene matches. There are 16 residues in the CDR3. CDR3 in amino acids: CASSLGLGQYTEKLFF. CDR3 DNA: TGTGCCAGCAGCTTAGGGTTGGGACAGTACACTGAAAAACTGTTTTTT.

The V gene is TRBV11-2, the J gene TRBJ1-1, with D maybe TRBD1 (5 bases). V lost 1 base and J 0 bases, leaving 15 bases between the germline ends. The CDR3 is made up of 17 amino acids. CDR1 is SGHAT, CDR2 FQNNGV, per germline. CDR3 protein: CASSLGSTGYMNTEAFF. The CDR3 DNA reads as TGTGCCAGCAGCTTAGGGTCCACAGGCTACATGAACACTGAAGCTTTCTTT. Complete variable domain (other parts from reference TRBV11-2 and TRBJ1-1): EAGVAQSPRYKIIEKRQSVAFWCNPISGHATLYWYQQILGQGPKLLIQFQNNGVVDDSQLPKDRFSAERLKGVDSTLKIQPAKLEDSAVYLCASSLGSTGYMNTEAFFGQGTRLTVV.

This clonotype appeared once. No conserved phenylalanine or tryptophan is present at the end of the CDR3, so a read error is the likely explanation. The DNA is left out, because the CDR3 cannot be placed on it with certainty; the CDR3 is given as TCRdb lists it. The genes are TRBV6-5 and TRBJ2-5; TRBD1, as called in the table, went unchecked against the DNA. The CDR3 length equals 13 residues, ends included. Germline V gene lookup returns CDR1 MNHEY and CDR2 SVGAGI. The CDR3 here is CANSTDRGLTQYY.

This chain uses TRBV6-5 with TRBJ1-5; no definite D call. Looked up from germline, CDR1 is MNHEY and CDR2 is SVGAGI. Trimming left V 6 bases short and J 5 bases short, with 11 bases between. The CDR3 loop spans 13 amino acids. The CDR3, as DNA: TGTGCCAGCAGAACTGGCCCTGATCAGCCCCAGCATTTT. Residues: CASRTGPDQPQHF.

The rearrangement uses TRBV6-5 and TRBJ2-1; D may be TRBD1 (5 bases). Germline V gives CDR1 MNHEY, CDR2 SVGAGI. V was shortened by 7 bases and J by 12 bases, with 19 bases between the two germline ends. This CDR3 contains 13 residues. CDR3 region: CASNLGRISGQFF. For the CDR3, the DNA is TGTGCCAGCAATTTGGGGCGCATCAGTGGGCAGTTCTTC.

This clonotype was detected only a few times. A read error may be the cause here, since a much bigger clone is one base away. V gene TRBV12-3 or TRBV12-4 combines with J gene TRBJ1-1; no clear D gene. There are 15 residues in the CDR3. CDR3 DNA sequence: TGTACCAGCAGTCGCTCGGACGGACTGAACATTGAAGCTTTCTTT. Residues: CTSSRSDGLNIEAFF.

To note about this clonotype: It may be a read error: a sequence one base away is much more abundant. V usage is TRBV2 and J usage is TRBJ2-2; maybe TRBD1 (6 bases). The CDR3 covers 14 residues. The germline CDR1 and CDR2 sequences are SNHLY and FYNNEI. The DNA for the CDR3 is TGTGCCAGCAATGAAGCGAGAGGGGGCGGGGAGCTGTTTTTT. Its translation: CASNEARGGGELFF.

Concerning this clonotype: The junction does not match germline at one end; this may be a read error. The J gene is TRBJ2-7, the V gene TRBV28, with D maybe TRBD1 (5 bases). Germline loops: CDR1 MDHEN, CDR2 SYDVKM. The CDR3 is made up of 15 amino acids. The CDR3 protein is CAKSLNPGIGYEQYF. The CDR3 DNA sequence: TGCGCCAAGAGTTTAAACCCAGGGATCGGCTACGAGCAGTACTTC.

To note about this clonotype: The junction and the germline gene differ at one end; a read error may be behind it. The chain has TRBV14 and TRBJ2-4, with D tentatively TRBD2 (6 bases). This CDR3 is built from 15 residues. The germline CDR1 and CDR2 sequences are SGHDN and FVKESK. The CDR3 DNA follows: TGTGCCAGCAGCCAACGGGAGACGCCCAGAAACATCCAGTACTTC. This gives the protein CASSQRETPRNIQYF.